These 32 T cell receptor beta chains share one sample of origin, sequenced in a study of blood T cell repertoires in COVID-19. Here immunoSEQ multiplex PCR was the method, and the copy in TCRdb shows in-frame clones only, minus some. The repertoire consists of fewer than 450,000 clones, with approximately 91% occurring once and the leading ten covering about 7%. Material: peripheral blood. The receptors originated from a woman in her 70s with COVID-19, enrolled during active disease.

This clone was observed once. The chain carries TRBV9 and TRBJ2-3; 9 bases match TRBD2. Germline CDR1 SGDLS, CDR2 YYNGEE. Trimming cost V 0 bases and J 4 bases; bases outside gene matches: 12. The CDR3 runs 18 residues. CDR3 bases: TGTGCCAGCAGCGTAGGAGTAGCGGGGGACCTTAGCGCAGATACGCAGTATTTT. Protein product: CASSVGVAGDLSADTQYF.

Details on this clone: Different DNA sequences within this sample yield the same CDR3. V is TRBV18 and J is TRBJ1-1, with TRBD1 matching 8 bases. CDR3 size: 14 residues. Unmatched junction bases numbered 5, after V lost 3 bases and J lost 5 bases. Germline values: CDR1 KGHSH, CDR2 LQKENI. In DNA, the CDR3 is TGTGCCAGCTCACCTGGACAGGGCGGAACTGAAGCTTTCTTT. It specifies CASSPGQGGTEAFF.

The chain combines TRBV5-1 with TRBJ2-7, with 9 bases matching TRBD2. The CDR3 loop spans 15 amino acids. Germline CDR1 SGHRS, CDR2 YFSETQ. Trimming cost V 0 bases and J 2 bases; bases outside gene matches: 3. DNA of the CDR3: TGCGCCAGCAGCTTGGTTGCGGGGGGGCCCTACGAGCAGTACTTC. Its protein product is CASSLVAGGPYEQYF.

This sequence joins TRBV14 and TRBJ1-2, with 8 bases aligning to TRBD1. V lost 1 base to trimming and J lost 4 bases; unmatched junction nucleotides: 5. This CDR3 comprises 15 residues. The germline CDR1 and CDR2 sequences are SGHDN and FVKESK. The chain's CDR3 is CASSQVGTGRYGYTF. In DNA, the CDR3 is TGTGCCAGCAGCCAAGTAGGGACAGGCCGCTATGGCTACACCTTC.

The chain links TRBV6-2 or TRBV6-3 to TRBJ1-2; 9 positions agree with TRBD1. The CDR3 extends over 15 amino acids. Looked up from germline, CDR1 is MNHEY and CDR2 is SVGEGT. V was pared by 6 bases and J by 8 bases, with 13 bases of the junction left unmatched. The CDR3 DNA reads TGTGCCAGCAGCCGACCGTCCGGGACAGGGAACGGCTACACCTTC. Encoded protein: CASSRPSGTGNGYTF.

The chain employs TRBV12-3 or TRBV12-4 and TRBJ2-7; 7 bases are shared with TRBD2. V was pared by 3 bases and J by 8 bases, with 4 bases of the junction left unmatched. The CDR3 length is 12 residues. DNA of the CDR3: TGTGCCAGCAGTTTCCGACTAGCCAAGCAGTACTTC. Translating it yields CASSFRLAKQYF.

The gene calls are TRBV25-1 and TRBJ2-1, with 9 bases aligning to TRBD1. Germline lookup yields CDR1 MGHDK and CDR2 SYGVNS. CDR3 size: 15 residues. V shed 8 bases, J shed 1 base, and the junction held 6 bases outside the gene matches. Written as DNA, the CDR3 is TGTGCCAGCGTCCCCGACAGGGGGTCCTACAATGAGCAGTTCTTC. Its translation: CASVPDRGSYNEQFF.

The chain joins TRBV29-1 to TRBJ1-2, with 10 bases lining up with TRBD1. The germline V gene has CDR1 SQVTM and CDR2 ANQGSEA. This CDR3 comprises 12 residues. With 7 bases clipped from V and 6 bases from J, the junction kept 5 bases outside the gene matches. CDR3 sequence: CSGTGTGDGYTF. The CDR3 bases are TGCAGCGGGACCGGGACAGGGGATGGCTACACCTTC.

The chain couples TRBV6-5 to TRBJ1-1; the match to TRBD1 covers 8 bases. The V gene end was trimmed by 0 bases and the J gene end by 5 bases; junction bases not matched to a gene: 5. Looked up from germline, CDR1 is MNHEY and CDR2 is SVGAGI. The CDR3 covers 15 residues. For the CDR3, the DNA is TGTGCCAGCAGTTACTCGTCAGGGGGCGGAACTGAAGCTTTCTTT. Translating it yields CASSYSSGGGTEAFF.

V is TRBV5-3 and J is TRBJ2-7; no reliable D call. TRBV5-3 is flagged as an ORF with uncertain function. Between the trimmed V and J ends, which lost 3 bases and 1 base, there was a span of 8 bases. The CDR3 sequence is 13 residues long. The CDR3: CARSCGGSYEQYF. In DNA, the CDR3 is TGTGCCAGAAGCTGCGGTGGTTCCTACGAGCAGTACTTC.

The rearrangement uses TRBV28 and TRBJ2-5, with D maybe TRBD1 (6 bases). Trimming took 5 bases from V and 4 from J, leaving 14 bases between them. CDR1 MDHEN and CDR2 SYDVKM come from the germline V gene. This CDR3 has 14 residues. DNA of the CDR3: TGTGCCAGCAGTCAGGAACAGGGACGAGAGACCCAGTACTTC. This gives the protein CASSQEQGRETQYF.

The chain joins TRBV2 to TRBJ1-1; D gene uncertain. V was pared by 5 bases and J by 0 bases, with 7 bases between. CDR3 length: 13 residues. From germline, CDR1 is SNHLY and CDR2 FYNNEI. CDR3 coding DNA: TGTGCCAGCAGTACTAACTTGAACACTGAAGCTTTCTTT. Amino acid sequence: CASSTNLNTEAFF.

This chain uses TRBV6-5 with TRBJ1-5, with 7 nucleotides matching TRBD1. Trimming took 5 bases from V and 3 from J; bases not matched to a gene: 7. CDR1 is MNHEY and CDR2 is SVGAGI in the germline V gene. CDR3 length: 15 residues. The CDR3 sequence is CASSSVGQINQPQHF. CDR3 DNA: TGTGCCAGCAGTAGCGTGGGACAGATCAATCAGCCCCAGCATTTT.

This chain uses TRBV10-1 with TRBJ2-3; 9 bases agree with TRBD1. V lost 6 bases, J lost 1 base, and 2 bases stayed unmatched. Germline lookup yields CDR1 WNHNN and CDR2 SYGVQD (reference sequence). CDR3 length equals 14 residues. The CDR3 coding sequence is TGCGCCAGCAGCCGGGACAGGGGCACAGATACGCAGTATTTT. The encoded protein is CASSRDRGTDTQYF.

This chain connects TRBV5-1 to TRBJ2-7; 10 bases agree with TRBD2. CDR3 length equals 16 residues. Germline CDR1 and CDR2: SGHRS and YFSETQ. The V and J ends lost 4 bases and 4 bases, in that order; junction bases with no gene match: 11. CDR3: CASSGGASGGLYEQYF. The CDR3 nucleotides are TGCGCCAGCAGCGGCGGGGCTAGCGGGGGATTGTACGAGCAGTACTTC. Full variable domain (rest looked up from reference TRBV5-1 and TRBJ2-7): KAGVTQTPRYLIKTRGQQVTLSCSPISGHRSVSWYQQTPGQGLQFLFEYFSETQRNKGNFPGRFSGRQFSNSRSEMNVSTLELGDSALYLCASSGGASGGLYEQYFGPGTRLTVT.

This chain uses TRBV5-4 with TRBJ2-5, with 7 bases matching TRBD1. The germline V gene has CDR1 SGHNT and CDR2 YYREEE (reference sequence). The length of the CDR3 is 16 residues. With V trimmed by 4 bases and J by 1 base, 10 bases remained unmatched. CDR3 in DNA: TGTGCCAGCAGCCGGACCGGGACAGTCCTCCAAGAGACCCAGTACTTC. Translating it yields CASSRTGTVLQETQYF.

V gene TRBV7-2 combines with J gene TRBJ2-1, with 10 bases aligning to TRBD2. The CDR3 covers 16 residues. The ends lost 4 bases at V and 4 bases at J; junction bases unmatched: 7. Per germline, CDR1 SGHTA and CDR2 FQGNSA. CDR3 in amino acids: CASSSLAGGGYNEQFF. CDR3 coding DNA: TGTGCCAGCAGCTCGTTAGCGGGGGGTGGATACAATGAGCAGTTCTTC.

The V call is TRBV7-2, the J call TRBJ1-1; D gene uncertain. V gave up 3 bases and J gave up 2 bases, with 13 bases separating them. There are 15 residues in the CDR3. CDR1 and CDR2 from the germline V gene are SGHTA and FQGNSA. The CDR3 here is CASSFQSQVNTEAFF. CDR3 bases: TGTGCCAGCAGCTTCCAGTCTCAGGTTAACACTGAAGCTTTCTTT.

The genes are TRBV7-8 and TRBJ1-6; TRBD1 is a possible D gene (6 bases). The CDR3 has 15 amino acids. Germline loops: CDR1 SGHVS, CDR2 FQNEAQ. V was clipped by 5 bases and J by 8 bases, with 16 bases between them. CDR3 residues: CASSPRRGGDSPLHF. CDR3 coding DNA: TGTGCCAGCAGCCCCCGGAGGGGGGGCGATTCACCCCTCCACTTT. Looking up the rest from reference TRBV7-8 and TRBJ1-6 gives the full variable domain: GAGVSQSPRYKVAKRGQDVALRCDPISGHVSLFWYQQALGQGPEFLTYFQNEAQLDKSGLPSDRFFAERPEGSVSTLKIQRTQQEDSAVYLCASSPRRGGDSPLHFGNGTRLTVT.

J is TRBJ1-1 and V is TRBV6-5, with D maybe TRBD1 (6 bases). The germline V and J ends were trimmed by 6 bases and 6 bases, with 20 bases remaining between them. The germline gives CDR1 MNHEY, CDR2 SVGAGI. The CDR3 is 15 residues long. The chain's CDR3 is CASRPQLTGLAEAFF. CDR3 nucleotide sequence: TGTGCCAGCAGGCCCCAACTTACAGGGCTGGCTGAAGCTTTCTTT.

The rearrangement links TRBV19 to TRBJ2-7; 7 positions match TRBD1. The germline CDR1 and CDR2 sequences are LNHDA and SQIVND (reference sequence). Trimming removed 2 bases from V and 7 bases from J; junction bases left unmatched: 11. This CDR3 is 15 amino acids long. CDR3 amino acids: CASSISWDSFSEQYF. The CDR3 bases are TGTGCCAGTAGTATAAGTTGGGACAGCTTCTCTGAGCAGTACTTC. Supplemented by reference TRBV19 and TRBJ2-7, the full variable domain reads DGGITQSPKYLFRKEGQNVTLSCEQNLNHDAMYWYRQDPGQGLRLIYYSQIVNDFQKGDIAEGYSVSREKKESFPLTVTSAQKNPTAFYLCASSISWDSFSEQYFGPGTRLTVT.

The rearrangement links TRBV19 to TRBJ1-2, with TRBD1 matching over 8 bases. This CDR3 comprises 14 residues. The V and J ends lost 2 bases and 7 bases, in that order; junction bases with no gene match: 6. Germline CDR1 is LNHDA and CDR2 is SQIVND (reference sequence). The CDR3 DNA is TGTGCCAGTAGTATAAAAGACAGGGGAGGTGGCTACACCTTC. As protein: CASSIKDRGGGYTF.

This CDR3 is CASSYGGLSSYEQYF. DNA for the CDR3: TGTGCCAGCAGTTATGGAGGTCTTTCGTCCTACGAGCAGTACTTC. The rearrangement joins TRBV6-2 or TRBV6-3 to TRBJ2-7; D perhaps matches TRBD2 (5 bases). CDR3 length: 15 residues. The germline V gene encodes CDR1 MNHEY and CDR2 SVGEGT. V shed 3 bases and J shed 1 base, with 13 bases lying between them.

The chain couples TRBV18 to TRBJ1-1; 8 nucleotides match TRBD1. V trimming: 2 bases; J trimming: 1 base; junction bases outside the gene matches: 9. CDR1 and CDR2 (germline): KGHSH, LQKENI. There are 17 residues in the CDR3. The CDR3 is CASSPMGQENGNTEAFF. In nucleotides, the CDR3 is TGTGCCAGCTCACCAATGGGACAGGAAAACGGGAACACTGAAGCTTTCTTT.

The chain carries TRBV28 and TRBJ1-6; weak D call: TRBD1 (6 bases). Trimming took off 0 bases at V and 9 bases at J, with 12 bases between the two ends. Germline lookup yields CDR1 MDHEN and CDR2 SYDVKM. The CDR3 runs 15 residues. CDR3 loop: CASSLWRRGPSPLHF. CDR3 DNA sequence: TGTGCCAGCAGTTTATGGCGCAGGGGCCCTTCACCCCTCCACTTT.

The V gene is TRBV19, the J gene TRBJ2-7; possibly TRBD1 for D (6 bases). Trimming pared 1 base from V and 5 bases from J, leaving 21 bases between. The CDR3 extends over 17 amino acids. Germline V gives CDR1 LNHDA, CDR2 SQIVND (reference sequence). CDR3 loop: CASSIAGTRTADNEQYF. CDR3 sequence (DNA): TGTGCCAGTAGTATAGCGGGCACTAGGACAGCTGATAACGAGCAGTACTTC. Full variable domain (outside the CDR3, taken from reference TRBV19 and TRBJ2-7): DGGITQSPKYLFRKEGQNVTLSCEQNLNHDAMYWYRQDPGQGLRLIYYSQIVNDFQKGDIAEGYSVSREKKESFPLTVTSAQKNPTAFYLCASSIAGTRTADNEQYFGPGTRLTVT.

The chain links TRBV24-1 to TRBJ2-2; possibly TRBD2 for D (5 bases). V lost 4 bases to trimming and J lost 6 bases, with 11 bases between them. There are 14 residues in the CDR3. The V gene's germline CDR1 is KGHDR and CDR2 SFDVKD. This chain's CDR3 is CATSEARGSGELFF. CDR3 in DNA: TGTGCCACCAGTGAGGCTCGGGGTTCCGGGGAGCTGTTTTTT.

This chain uses TRBV27 with TRBJ1-5; D may be TRBD1 (5 bases). Germline lookup yields CDR1 MNHEY and CDR2 SMNVEV (reference sequence). Trimming shortened V by 6 bases and J by 4 bases, and 13 bases separated the two germline ends. The CDR3 spans 14 residues. CDR3 region: CASRKGVLNQPQHF. DNA of the CDR3: TGTGCCAGCAGGAAAGGGGTTCTTAATCAGCCCCAGCATTTT.

V gene TRBV7-2 combines with J gene TRBJ2-7, with TRBD1 matching over 8 bases. Germline assignment: CDR1 SGHTA and CDR2 FQGNSA. Trimming cost V 6 bases and J 3 bases; bases outside gene matches: 4. This CDR3 region has 13 residues. CDR3 amino acids: CASSLDRVYEQYF. CDR3 bases: TGTGCCAGCAGTTTGGACAGGGTCTACGAGCAGTACTTC. The variable domain in full, completed from reference TRBV7-2 and TRBJ2-7, reads GAGVSQSPSNKVTEKGKDVELRCDPISGHTALYWYRQSLGQGLEFLIYFQGNSAPDKSGLPSDRFSAERTGGSVSTLTIQRTQQEDSAVYLCASSLDRVYEQYFGPGTRLTVT.

The chain recombines TRBV24-1 with TRBJ1-2; 10 positions match TRBD1. CDR1 and CDR2 from the germline V gene are KGHDR and SFDVKD. V was clipped by 5 bases and J by 8 bases; unmatched bases: 4. The CDR3 length is 13 residues. CDR3 bases: TGTGCCACCAGTGTTCGACAGGGGGCCGGCTACACCTTC. Its translation is CATSVRQGAGYTF.

This sequence joins TRBV5-1 and TRBJ1-4; maybe TRBD1 (5 bases). This CDR3 comprises 15 residues. The germline gives CDR1 SGHRS, CDR2 YFSETQ. The germline V and J ends were trimmed by 0 bases and 8 bases, with 14 bases remaining between them. CDR3 DNA sequence: TGCGCCAGCAGCTTGGTCCCAGGGATCGGCGAAAAACTGTTTTTT. This translates into CASSLVPGIGEKLFF. The full variable domain, completed using reference TRBV5-1 and TRBJ1-4, is KAGVTQTPRYLIKTRGQQVTLSCSPISGHRSVSWYQQTPGQGLQFLFEYFSETQRNKGNFPGRFSGRQFSNSRSEMNVSTLELGDSALYLCASSLVPGIGEKLFFGSGTQLSVL.

V usage is TRBV28 and J usage is TRBJ1-5, with 12 bases matching TRBD1. The V gene's germline CDR1 is MDHEN and CDR2 SYDVKM. The CDR3 is 18 amino acids. Germline trimming cut 5 bases from V and 3 bases from J; bases unmatched to any gene: 11. DNA for the CDR3: TGTGCCAGCAGTCCCGGGACAGGGGGCCCACCCTACAATCAGCCCCAGCATTTT. Translating it yields CASSPGTGGPPYNQPQHF.